The text below deals with one T cell receptor (beta chain). Its matching antigen is unknown. This CDR3 region has 12 residues. Germline loops: CDR1 MNHNY, CDR2 SVGAGI (reference sequence). V was trimmed by 6 bases and J by 4 bases, leaving 10 bases between them. This specimen comes from a study of OX40 agonist ivuxolimab in advanced cancers. Study context: The study gave patients intravenous ivuxolimab at 0.01 to 10 mg/kg every 2 weeks. The dose-escalation group included hepatocellular carcinoma, melanoma, renal cell carcinoma and head and neck cancer. Findings of the study overall: Normalized T-cell clonal expansion was also low in some nonresponders.

Clones were read by immunoSEQ multiplex PCR, and TCRdb kept only the in-frame ones, dropping some. The table includes 65,000 to 80,000 clones, approximately 90% detected once. The chain recombines TRBV6-6 with TRBJ2-7; TRBD2 might be the D (5 bases). The sequence derives from an adult with an advanced solid tumor such as melanoma, head and neck, liver or kidney cancer. Sequenced material: CD4+ or CD8+ T cells sorted from blood, taken in a trial of the OX40 agonist ivuxolimab. The CDR3 sequence: CASSPGGYEQYF. For the CDR3, the DNA is TGTGCCAGCAGCCCCGGCGGGTACGAGCAGTACTTC.